This record looks at one T cell receptor beta chain sequence and its context. Assay used: immunoSEQ multiplex PCR; TCRdb lists only in-frame clones, some missing. The sample comprises about 140,000 clones, around 90% of which are singletons, and over 9.5% rests with the top ten. This sample is drawn from a study of blood T cell repertoires in COVID-19. Germline CDR1 and CDR2: GTSNPN and SVGIG (reference sequence). The CDR3 has 14 amino acids. V was pared by 3 bases and J by 5 bases, with 6 bases of the junction left unmatched. The origin of this receptor is a man in his fifties or sixties with active or convalescent COVID-19. This rearrangement joins TRBV30 to TRBJ1-4; 7 bases fit TRBD1. The sample was peripheral blood. The CDR3 reads CAWRQGVANEKLFF. The DNA of the CDR3 is TGTGCCTGGAGGCAGGGGGTGGCAAATGAAAAACTGTTTTTT.